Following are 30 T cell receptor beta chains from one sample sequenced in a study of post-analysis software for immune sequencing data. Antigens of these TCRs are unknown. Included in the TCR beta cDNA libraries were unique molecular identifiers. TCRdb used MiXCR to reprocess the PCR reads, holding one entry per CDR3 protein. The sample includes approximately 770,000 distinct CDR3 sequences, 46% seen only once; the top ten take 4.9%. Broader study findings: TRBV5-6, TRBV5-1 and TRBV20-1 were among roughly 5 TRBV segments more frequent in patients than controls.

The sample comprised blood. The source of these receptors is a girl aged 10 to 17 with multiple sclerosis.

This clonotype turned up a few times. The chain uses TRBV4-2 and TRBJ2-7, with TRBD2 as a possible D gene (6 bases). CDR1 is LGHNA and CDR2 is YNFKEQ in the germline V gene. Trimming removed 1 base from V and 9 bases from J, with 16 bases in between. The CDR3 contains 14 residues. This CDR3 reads CASSQGPTGEVQYF. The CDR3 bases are TGTGCCAGCAGCCAAGGACCCACGGGAGAAGTGCAGTACTTC.

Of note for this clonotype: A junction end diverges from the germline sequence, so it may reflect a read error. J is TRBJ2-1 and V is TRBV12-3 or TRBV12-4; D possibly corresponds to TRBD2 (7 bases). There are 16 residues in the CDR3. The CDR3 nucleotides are TGTGCCAGCAGTCTCCAGGGGAGGGTTCAGTACAATGAGCAGATCTTC. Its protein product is CASSLQGRVQYNEQIF.

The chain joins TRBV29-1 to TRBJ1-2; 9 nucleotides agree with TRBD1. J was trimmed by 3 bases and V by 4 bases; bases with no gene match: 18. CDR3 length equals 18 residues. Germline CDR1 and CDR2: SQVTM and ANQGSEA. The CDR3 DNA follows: TGCAGCGTTGGACGCTCCCGGGACAGGGAGCGGGGTGACTATGGCTACACCTTC. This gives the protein CSVGRSRDRERGDYGYTF.

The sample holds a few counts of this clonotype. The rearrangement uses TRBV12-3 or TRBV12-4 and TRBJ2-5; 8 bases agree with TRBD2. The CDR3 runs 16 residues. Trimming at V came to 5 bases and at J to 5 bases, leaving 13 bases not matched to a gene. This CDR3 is CASSPQLGGRSETQYF. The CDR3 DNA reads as TGTGCCAGCAGTCCCCAGTTAGGCGGGAGGTCGGAGACCCAGTACTTC.

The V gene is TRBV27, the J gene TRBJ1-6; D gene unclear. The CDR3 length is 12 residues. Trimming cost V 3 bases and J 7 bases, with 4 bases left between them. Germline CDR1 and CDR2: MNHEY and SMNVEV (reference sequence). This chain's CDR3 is CASSFPNSPLHF. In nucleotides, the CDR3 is TGTGCCAGCAGTTTCCCCAATTCACCCCTCCACTTT.

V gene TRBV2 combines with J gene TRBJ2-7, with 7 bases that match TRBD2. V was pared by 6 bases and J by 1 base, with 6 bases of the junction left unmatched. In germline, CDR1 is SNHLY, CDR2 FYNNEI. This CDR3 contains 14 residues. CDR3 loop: CASRAGLVSYEQYF. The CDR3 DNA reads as TGTGCCAGCAGAGCGGGACTTGTATCCTACGAGCAGTACTTC.

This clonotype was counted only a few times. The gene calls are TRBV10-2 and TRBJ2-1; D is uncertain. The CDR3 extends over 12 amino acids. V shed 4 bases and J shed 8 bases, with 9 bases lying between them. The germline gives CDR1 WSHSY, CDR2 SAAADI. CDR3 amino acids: CASSVKGYEQFF. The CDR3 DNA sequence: TGCGCCAGCAGTGTTAAAGGTTATGAGCAGTTCTTC.

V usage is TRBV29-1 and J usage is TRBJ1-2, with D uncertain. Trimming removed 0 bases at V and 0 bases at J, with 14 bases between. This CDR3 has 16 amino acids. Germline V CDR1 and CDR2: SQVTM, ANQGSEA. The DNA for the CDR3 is TGCAGCGTTGAAGATTCCGGGAGAACAGCTAACTATGGCTACACCTTC. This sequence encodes CSVEDSGRTANYGYTF.

CDR3 nucleotides: TGTGCCAGTGGCCAAACGAGGGGCGAGACCCAGTACTTC. The encoded protein is CASGQTRGETQYF. This chain joins TRBV27 and TRBJ2-5; D may match TRBD1 or TRBD2 (5 bases each). The V end lost 9 bases, the J end lost 5 bases, and 16 bases lay between the germline ends. Germline V gene sequence: CDR1 MNHEY, CDR2 SMNVEV (reference sequence). The CDR3 extends over 13 amino acids.

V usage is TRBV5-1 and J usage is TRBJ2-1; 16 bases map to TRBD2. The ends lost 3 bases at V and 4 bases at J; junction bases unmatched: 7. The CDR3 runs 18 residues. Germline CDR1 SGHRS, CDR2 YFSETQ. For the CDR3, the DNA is TGCGCCAGCAGCTGGGGGACTAGCGGGAGGGCCTCGTACAATGAGCAGTTCTTC. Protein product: CASSWGTSGRASYNEQFF.

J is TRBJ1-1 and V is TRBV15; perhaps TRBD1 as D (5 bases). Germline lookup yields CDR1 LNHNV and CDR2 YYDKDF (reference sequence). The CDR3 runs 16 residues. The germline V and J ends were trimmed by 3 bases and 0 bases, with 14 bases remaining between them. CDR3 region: CATSRTPQGMNTEAFF. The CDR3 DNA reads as TGTGCCACCAGCAGGACACCTCAGGGCATGAACACTGAAGCTTTCTTT.

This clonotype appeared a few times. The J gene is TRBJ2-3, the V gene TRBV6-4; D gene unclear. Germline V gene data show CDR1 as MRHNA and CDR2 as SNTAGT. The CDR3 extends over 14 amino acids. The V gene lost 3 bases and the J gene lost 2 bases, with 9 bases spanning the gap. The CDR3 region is CASSESIDTDTQYF. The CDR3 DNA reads TGTGCCAGCAGTGAGTCGATAGACACAGATACGCAGTATTTT.

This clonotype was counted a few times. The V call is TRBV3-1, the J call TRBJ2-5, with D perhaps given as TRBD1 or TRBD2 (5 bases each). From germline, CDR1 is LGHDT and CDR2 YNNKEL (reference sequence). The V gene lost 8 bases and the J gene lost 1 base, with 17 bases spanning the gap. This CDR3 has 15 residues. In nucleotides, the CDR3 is TGTGCCAGCTCCCCGAGGGGTCGCACCCAAGAGACCCAGTACTTC. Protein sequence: CASSPRGRTQETQYF.

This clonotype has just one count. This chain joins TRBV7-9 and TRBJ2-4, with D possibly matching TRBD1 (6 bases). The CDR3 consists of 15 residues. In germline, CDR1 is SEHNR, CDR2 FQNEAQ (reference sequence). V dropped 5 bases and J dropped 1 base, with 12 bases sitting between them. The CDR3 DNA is TGTGCCAGCAGCGCCCCAACAGGGGCCAAAAACATTCAGTACTTC. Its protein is CASSAPTGAKNIQYF.

The CDR3 region is CASSQDVNRGETQYF. DNA of the CDR3: TGCGCCAGCAGCCAAGACGTTAACAGGGGCGAGACCCAGTACTTC. This chain links TRBV4-3 with TRBJ2-5; 7 nucleotides line up with TRBD1. The germline V gene has CDR1 LGHNA and CDR2 YSLEER. The CDR3 extends over 15 amino acids. Trimming took 0 bases from V and 5 from J; bases not matched to a gene: 6.

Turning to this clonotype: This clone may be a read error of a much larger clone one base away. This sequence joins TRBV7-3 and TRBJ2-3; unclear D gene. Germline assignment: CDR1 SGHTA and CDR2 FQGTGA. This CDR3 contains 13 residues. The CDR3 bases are TGTGCCGGCAGCCCGTCAAGCACAGATACGCAGTATTTT. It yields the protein CAGSPSSTDTQYF.

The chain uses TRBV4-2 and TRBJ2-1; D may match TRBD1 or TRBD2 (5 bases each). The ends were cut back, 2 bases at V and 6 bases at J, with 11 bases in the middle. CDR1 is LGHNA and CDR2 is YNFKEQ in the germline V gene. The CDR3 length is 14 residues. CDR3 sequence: CASSQRWDGNEQFF. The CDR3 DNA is TGTGCCAGCAGCCAAAGGTGGGACGGCAATGAGCAGTTCTTC.

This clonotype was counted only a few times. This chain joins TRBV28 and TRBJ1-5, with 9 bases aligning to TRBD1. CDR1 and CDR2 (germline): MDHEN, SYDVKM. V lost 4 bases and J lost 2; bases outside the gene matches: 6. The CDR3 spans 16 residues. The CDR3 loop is CASSSEQGAGNQPQHF. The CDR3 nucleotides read TGTGCCAGCAGTTCGGAACAGGGGGCAGGCAATCAGCCCCAGCATTTT.

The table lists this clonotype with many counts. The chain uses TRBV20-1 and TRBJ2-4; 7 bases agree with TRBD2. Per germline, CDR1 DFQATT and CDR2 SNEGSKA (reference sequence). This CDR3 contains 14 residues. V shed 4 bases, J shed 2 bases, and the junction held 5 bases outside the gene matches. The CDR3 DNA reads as TGCAGTGCTAAGAGCGGGAAAACCAAAAACATTCAGTACTTC. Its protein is CSAKSGKTKNIQYF.

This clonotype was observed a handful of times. The CDR3 region is CASTTGQDYYEQYF. The CDR3 DNA reads TGTGCCAGCACAACGGGACAGGATTACTACGAGCAGTACTTC. V is TRBV6-1 and J is TRBJ2-7; 8 bases are shared with TRBD1. CDR1 is MNHNS, CDR2 SASEGT, per germline. This CDR3 has 14 amino acids. The junction had 8 bases not matched to a gene; V was cut back by 7 bases and J by 3 bases.

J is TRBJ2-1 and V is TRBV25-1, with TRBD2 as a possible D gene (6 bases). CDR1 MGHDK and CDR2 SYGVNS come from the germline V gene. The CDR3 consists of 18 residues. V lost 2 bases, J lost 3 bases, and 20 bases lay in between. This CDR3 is CASSEANVGGWFYNEQFF. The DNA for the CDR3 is TGTGCCAGCAGTGAAGCCAACGTCGGGGGTTGGTTCTACAATGAGCAGTTCTTC.

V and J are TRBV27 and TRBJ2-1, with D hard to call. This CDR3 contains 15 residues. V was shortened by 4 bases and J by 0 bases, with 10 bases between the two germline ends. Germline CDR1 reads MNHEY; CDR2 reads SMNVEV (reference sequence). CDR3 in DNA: TGTGCCAGCAGTTCCCTAGGGAACTCCTACAATGAGCAGTTCTTC. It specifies CASSSLGNSYNEQFF.

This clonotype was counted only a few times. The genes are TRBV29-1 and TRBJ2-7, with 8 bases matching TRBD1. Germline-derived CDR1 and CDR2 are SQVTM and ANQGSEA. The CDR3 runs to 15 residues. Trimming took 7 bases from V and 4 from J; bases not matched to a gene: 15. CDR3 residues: CSATGGTGPGYEQYF. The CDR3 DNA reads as TGCAGCGCCACAGGGGGGACAGGCCCTGGGTACGAGCAGTACTTC.

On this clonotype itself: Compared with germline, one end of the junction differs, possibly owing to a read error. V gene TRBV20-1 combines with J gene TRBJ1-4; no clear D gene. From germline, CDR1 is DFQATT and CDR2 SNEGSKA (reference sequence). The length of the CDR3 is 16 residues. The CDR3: CSTRDAGRGTNEKLFF. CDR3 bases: TGCAGTACTAGAGATGCAGGCCGAGGGACTAATGAAAAACTGTTTTTT.

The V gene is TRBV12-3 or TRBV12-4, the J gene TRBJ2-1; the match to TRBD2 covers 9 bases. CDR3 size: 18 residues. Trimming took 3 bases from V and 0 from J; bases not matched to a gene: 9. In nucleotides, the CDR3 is TGTGCCAGCAGTTTGGGGCTAGCGGGGACAAGCTCCTACAATGAGCAGTTCTTC. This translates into CASSLGLAGTSSYNEQFF.

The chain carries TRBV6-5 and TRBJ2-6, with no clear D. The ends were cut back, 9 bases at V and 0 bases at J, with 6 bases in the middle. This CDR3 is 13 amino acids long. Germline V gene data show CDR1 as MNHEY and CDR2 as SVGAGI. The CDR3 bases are TGTGCCAGTAAACTCTCTGGGGCCAACGTCCTGACTTTC. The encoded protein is CASKLSGANVLTF.

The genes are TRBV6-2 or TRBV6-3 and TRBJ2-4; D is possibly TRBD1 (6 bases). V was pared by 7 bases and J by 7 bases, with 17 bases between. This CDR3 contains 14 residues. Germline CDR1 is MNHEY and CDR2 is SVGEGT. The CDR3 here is CASILGTRTNIQYF. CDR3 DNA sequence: TGTGCCAGCATCCTTGGGACAAGGACGAACATTCAGTACTTC.

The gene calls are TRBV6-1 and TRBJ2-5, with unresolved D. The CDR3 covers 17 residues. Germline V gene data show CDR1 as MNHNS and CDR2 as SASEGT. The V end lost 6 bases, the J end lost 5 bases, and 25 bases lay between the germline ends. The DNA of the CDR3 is TGTGCCAGCAGCCGGCCATCGTCTATGGTGGGTGGGGAGACCCAGTACTTC. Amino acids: CASSRPSSMVGGETQYF.

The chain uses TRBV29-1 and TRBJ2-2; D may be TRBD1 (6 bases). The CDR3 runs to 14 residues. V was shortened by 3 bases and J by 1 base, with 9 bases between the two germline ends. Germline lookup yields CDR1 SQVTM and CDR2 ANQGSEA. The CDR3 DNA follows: TGCAGCGTTGATGTGACAGGGAACACCGGGGAGCTGTTTTTT. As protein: CSVDVTGNTGELFF.

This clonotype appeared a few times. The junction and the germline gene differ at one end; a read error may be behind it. The DNA of the CDR3 is TGTGCCAGCAGCCGGGGACCCAGTGCAGAGACGCAGTATTTT. Translating gives CASSRGPSAETQYF. The chain couples TRBV7-3 to TRBJ2-3, with D possibly being TRBD1 or TRBD2 (5 bases each). The germline V gene encodes CDR1 SGHTA and CDR2 FQGTGA. The CDR3 consists of 14 residues.